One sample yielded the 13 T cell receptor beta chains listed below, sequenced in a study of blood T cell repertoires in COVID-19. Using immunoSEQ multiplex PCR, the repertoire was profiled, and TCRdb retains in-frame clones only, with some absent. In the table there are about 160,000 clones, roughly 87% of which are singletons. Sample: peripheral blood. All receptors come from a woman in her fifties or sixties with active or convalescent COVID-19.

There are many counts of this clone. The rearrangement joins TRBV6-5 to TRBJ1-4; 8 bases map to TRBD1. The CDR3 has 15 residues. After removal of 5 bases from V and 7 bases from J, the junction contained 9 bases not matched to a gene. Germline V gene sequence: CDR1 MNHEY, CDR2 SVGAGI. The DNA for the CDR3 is TGTGCCAGCAGTCTGGACAGGGCCAAGGGTGAAAAACTGTTTTTT. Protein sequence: CASSLDRAKGEKLFF.

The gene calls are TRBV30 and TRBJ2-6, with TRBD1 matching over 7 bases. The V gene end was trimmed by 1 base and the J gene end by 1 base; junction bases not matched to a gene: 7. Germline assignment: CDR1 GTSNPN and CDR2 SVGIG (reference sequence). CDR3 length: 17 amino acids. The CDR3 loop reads CAWSAQGKFSGANVLTF. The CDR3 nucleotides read TGTGCCTGGAGTGCACAGGGGAAGTTTTCTGGGGCCAACGTCCTGACTTTC.

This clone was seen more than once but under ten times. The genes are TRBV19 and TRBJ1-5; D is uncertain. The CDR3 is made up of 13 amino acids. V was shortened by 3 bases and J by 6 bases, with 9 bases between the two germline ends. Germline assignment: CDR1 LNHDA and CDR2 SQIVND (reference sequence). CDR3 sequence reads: CASSIEAIQPQHF. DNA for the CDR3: TGTGCCAGTAGTATTGAGGCGATTCAGCCCCAGCATTTT.

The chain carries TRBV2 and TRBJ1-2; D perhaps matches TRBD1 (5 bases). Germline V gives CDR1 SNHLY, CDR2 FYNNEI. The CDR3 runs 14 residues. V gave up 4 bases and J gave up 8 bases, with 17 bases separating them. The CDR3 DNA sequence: TGTGCCAGCAGTGTAGGGATAGGAGCAGGGGGCTACACCTTC. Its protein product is CASSVGIGAGGYTF.

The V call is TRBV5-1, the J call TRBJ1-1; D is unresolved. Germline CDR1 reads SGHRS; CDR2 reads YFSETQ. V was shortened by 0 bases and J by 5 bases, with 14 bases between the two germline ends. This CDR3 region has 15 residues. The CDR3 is CASSLGGRVTTEAFF. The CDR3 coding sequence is TGCGCCAGCAGCTTGGGAGGGAGGGTCACTACTGAAGCTTTCTTT. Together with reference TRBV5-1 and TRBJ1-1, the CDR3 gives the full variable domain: KAGVTQTPRYLIKTRGQQVTLSCSPISGHRSVSWYQQTPGQGLQFLFEYFSETQRNKGNFPGRFSGRQFSNSRSEMNVSTLELGDSALYLCASSLGGRVTTEAFFGQGTRLTVV.

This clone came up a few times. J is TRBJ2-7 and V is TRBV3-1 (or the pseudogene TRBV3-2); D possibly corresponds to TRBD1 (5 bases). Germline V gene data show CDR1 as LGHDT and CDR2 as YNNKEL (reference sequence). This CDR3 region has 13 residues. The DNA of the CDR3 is TGTGCGGGCCCTTTCATTCTCCAGGGCGAGCAGTACTTC. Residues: CAGPFILQGEQYF.

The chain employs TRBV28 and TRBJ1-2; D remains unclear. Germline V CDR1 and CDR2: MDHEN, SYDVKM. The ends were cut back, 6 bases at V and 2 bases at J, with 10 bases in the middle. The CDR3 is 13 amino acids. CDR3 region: CASSRGVNYGYTF. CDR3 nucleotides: TGTGCCAGCAGCCGGGGAGTAAACTATGGCTACACCTTC.

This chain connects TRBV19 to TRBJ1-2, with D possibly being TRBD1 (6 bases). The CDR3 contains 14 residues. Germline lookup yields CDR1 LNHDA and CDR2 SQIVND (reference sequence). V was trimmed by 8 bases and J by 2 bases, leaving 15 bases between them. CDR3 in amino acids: CASELGASNYGYTF. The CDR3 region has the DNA TGTGCCAGTGAATTGGGGGCATCGAACTATGGCTACACCTTC.

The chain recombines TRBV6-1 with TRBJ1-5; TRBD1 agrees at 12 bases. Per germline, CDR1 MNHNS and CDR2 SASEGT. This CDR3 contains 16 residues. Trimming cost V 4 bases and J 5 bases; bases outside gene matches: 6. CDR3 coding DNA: TGTGCCAGCAGTGGACCGGGACAGGGGGCGGATCAGCCCCAGCATTTT. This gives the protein CASSGPGQGADQPQHF.

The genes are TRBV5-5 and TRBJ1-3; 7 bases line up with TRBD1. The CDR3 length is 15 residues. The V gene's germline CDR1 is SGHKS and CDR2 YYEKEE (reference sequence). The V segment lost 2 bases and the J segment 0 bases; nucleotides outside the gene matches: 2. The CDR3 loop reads CASSFGTASGNTIYF. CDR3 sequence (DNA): TGTGCCAGCAGCTTCGGGACAGCCTCTGGAAACACCATATATTTT.

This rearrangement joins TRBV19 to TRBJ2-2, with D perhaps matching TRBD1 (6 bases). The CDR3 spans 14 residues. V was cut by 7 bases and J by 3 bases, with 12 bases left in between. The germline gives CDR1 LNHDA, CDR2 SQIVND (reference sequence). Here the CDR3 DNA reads TGTGCCAGTACCCCGGACAGAGACACCGGGGAGCTGTTTTTT. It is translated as CASTPDRDTGELFF.

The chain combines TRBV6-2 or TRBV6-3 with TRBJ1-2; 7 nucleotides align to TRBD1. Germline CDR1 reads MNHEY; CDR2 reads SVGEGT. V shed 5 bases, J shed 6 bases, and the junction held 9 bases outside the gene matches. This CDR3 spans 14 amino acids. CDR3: CASSQGDRRDGYTF. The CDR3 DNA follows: TGTGCCAGCAGTCAGGGGGACAGACGGGATGGCTACACCTTC.

The CDR3 here is CASSLGQGMQETQYF. CDR3 DNA: TGCGCCAGCAGCCTGGGACAGGGTATGCAAGAGACCCAGTACTTC. V and J are TRBV5-1 and TRBJ2-5, with TRBD1 matching over 9 bases. The germline V gene has CDR1 SGHRS and CDR2 YFSETQ. This CDR3 contains 15 residues. The V segment lost 4 bases and the J segment 2 bases; nucleotides outside the gene matches: 6.